Presented here are 25 T cell receptor beta chains from one specimen sequenced in a study of blood T cell repertoires in COVID-19. Here immunoSEQ multiplex PCR was the method, and the copy in TCRdb shows in-frame clones only, minus some. This sample has 50,000 to 60,000 clones, with 90% found just once. Sequenced sample: peripheral blood. These receptors all come from a woman older than 75 with acute or convalescent COVID-19.

The J gene is TRBJ2-1, the V gene TRBV19; 11 bases map to TRBD1. The junction had 5 bases not matched to a gene; V was cut back by 3 bases and J by 7 bases. The CDR3 contains 15 residues. Germline lookup yields CDR1 LNHDA and CDR2 SQIVND (reference sequence). The CDR3 region has the DNA TGTGCCAGTAGTATCGGGACAGGGGGACTAAATGAGCAGTTCTTC. Translation: CASSIGTGGLNEQFF.

The V call is TRBV29-1, the J call TRBJ2-6, with TRBD1 identical over 7 bases. CDR1 is SQVTM, CDR2 ANQGSEA, per germline. V shed 6 bases, J shed 6 bases, and the junction held 17 bases outside the gene matches. The CDR3 consists of 17 residues. The CDR3 loop reads CSVSIQGGRFKANVLTF. DNA for the CDR3: TGCAGCGTGTCCATACAAGGGGGCCGTTTTAAGGCCAACGTCCTGACTTTC.

V and J are TRBV18 and TRBJ2-7; 14 bases are shared with TRBD2. The CDR3 spans 16 residues. The germline V gene encodes CDR1 KGHSH and CDR2 LQKENI. The trim removed 0 bases at V and 6 bases at J, leaving 4 bases unmatched. The CDR3 nucleotides are TGTGCCAGCTCACCACCGACTAGCGGGGGGGTAGGCGAGCAGTACTTC. Encoded protein: CASSPPTSGGVGEQYF.

This chain joins TRBV3-1 (or the pseudogene TRBV3-2) and TRBJ1-1; no definite D call. CDR3 length equals 13 residues. Germline V gene sequence: CDR1 LGHDT, CDR2 YNNKEL (reference sequence). V gave up 5 bases and J gave up 4 bases, with 11 bases separating them. The CDR3 DNA reads as TGTGCCAGCAGCTTCGGGTCGCGCACTGAAGCTTTCTTT. Translating gives CASSFGSRTEAFF.

This chain links TRBV5-6 with TRBJ1-3; D not resolved. V was shortened by 4 bases and J by 0 bases, with 11 bases between the two germline ends. From germline, CDR1 is SGHDT and CDR2 YYEEEE. The CDR3 sequence is 15 residues long. The CDR3 loop reads CASSLQMNSGNTIYF. The DNA for the CDR3 is TGTGCCAGCAGCCTTCAGATGAACTCTGGAAACACCATATATTTT.

This chain links TRBV4-3 with TRBJ1-2; possible D gene TRBD1, 5 bases. Germline V gene sequence: CDR1 LGHNA, CDR2 YSLEER. V lost 0 bases to trimming and J lost 4 bases, with 12 bases between them. The CDR3 length is 15 residues. CDR3 nucleotide sequence: TGCGCCAGCAGCCAAGATCGGCAGGGAGGCTATGGCTACACCTTC. This sequence encodes CASSQDRQGGYGYTF.

This clone was observed a few times. The rearrangement links TRBV6-1 to TRBJ2-2; TRBD1 agrees at 10 bases. The V and J ends lost 3 bases and 6 bases, in that order; junction bases with no gene match: 4. The CDR3 is made up of 15 amino acids. Germline-derived CDR1 and CDR2 are MNHNS and SASEGT. This chain's CDR3 is CASSDPGTGAGELFF. Written as DNA, the CDR3 is TGTGCCAGCAGTGACCCCGGGACAGGGGCCGGGGAGCTGTTTTTT.

This sequence joins TRBV4-3 and TRBJ1-2, with 11 positions matching TRBD1. This CDR3 spans 16 amino acids. Trimming removed 4 bases from V and 4 bases from J; junction bases left unmatched: 8. The germline gives CDR1 LGHNA, CDR2 YSLEER. The CDR3 here is CASSPEDRGHSYGYTF. DNA for the CDR3: TGCGCCAGCAGCCCCGAGGACAGGGGGCACAGCTATGGCTACACCTTC.

This chain links TRBV5-4 with TRBJ2-5; D is perhaps TRBD1 (6 bases). Trimming shortened V by 5 bases and J by 2 bases, and 16 bases separated the two germline ends. The CDR3 contains 15 residues. Germline CDR1 and CDR2: SGHNT and YYREEE (reference sequence). The CDR3: CASSSPGQRQETQYF. In DNA form, the CDR3 reads TGTGCCAGCAGTTCCCCCGGACAGAGACAAGAGACCCAGTACTTC.

The chain has TRBV19 and TRBJ2-1, with a possible D match to TRBD1 (6 bases). Trimming removed 6 bases from V and 9 bases from J, with 21 bases in between. Germline CDR1 LNHDA, CDR2 SQIVND (reference sequence). The CDR3 covers 15 residues. CDR3 bases: TGTGCCAGTAGCCCGATACAGGGCTCCCGAGGTGAGCAGTTCTTC. The encoded protein is CASSPIQGSRGEQFF. Based on the CDR3 plus reference TRBV19 and TRBJ2-1, the full variable domain is DGGITQSPKYLFRKEGQNVTLSCEQNLNHDAMYWYRQDPGQGLRLIYYSQIVNDFQKGDIAEGYSVSREKKESFPLTVTSAQKNPTAFYLCASSPIQGSRGEQFFGPGTRLTVL.

The chain employs TRBV6-5 and TRBJ2-7; tentative D call: TRBD1 (6 bases). Looked up from germline, CDR1 is MNHEY and CDR2 is SVGAGI. With 7 bases removed from V and 7 bases from J, the gap between germline ends came to 23 bases. This CDR3 has 15 amino acids. CDR3 coding DNA: TGTGCCAGCACCAAGAACGGGTTGGGGGCGGAGGAGCAGTACTTC. This encodes CASTKNGLGAEEQYF.

This rearrangement joins TRBV6-6 to TRBJ1-5; D unclear. Germline CDR1 and CDR2: MNHNY and SVGAGI (reference sequence). The CDR3 contains 16 residues. Trimming left V 5 bases short and J 2 bases short, with 16 bases between. CDR3 amino acids: CASSRAPEAGNQPQHF. The CDR3 DNA follows: TGTGCCAGCAGTAGAGCACCCGAGGCTGGCAATCAGCCCCAGCATTTT.

The V call is TRBV7-2, the J call TRBJ2-5; the D gene is possibly TRBD1 (5 bases). Trimming removed 0 bases from V and 5 bases from J, with 13 bases in between. The germline gives CDR1 SGHTA, CDR2 FQGNSA. This CDR3 is 15 amino acids long. In DNA form, the CDR3 reads TGTGCCAGCAGCTTAGCGCCTGGGGCTCAGGAGACCCAGTACTTC. As protein: CASSLAPGAQETQYF. The complete variable domain, with remaining parts taken from reference TRBV7-2 and TRBJ2-5, reads GAGVSQSPSNKVTEKGKDVELRCDPISGHTALYWYRQSLGQGLEFLIYFQGNSAPDKSGLPSDRFSAERTGGSVSTLTIQRTQQEDSAVYLCASSLAPGAQETQYFGPGTRLLVL.

The chain combines TRBV12-3 or TRBV12-4 with TRBJ2-3; D gene uncertain. The V end lost 6 bases, the J end lost 6 bases, and 7 bases lay between the germline ends. This CDR3 comprises 11 residues. The CDR3 DNA is TGTGCCAGCAGCCTAGGTGATACGCAGTATTTT. This translates into CASSLGDTQYF.

The chain links TRBV4-3 to TRBJ2-2; 8 nucleotides align to TRBD2. The V gene's germline CDR1 is LGHNA and CDR2 YSLEER. After removal of 1 base from V and 3 bases from J, the junction contained 4 bases not matched to a gene. The CDR3 contains 16 residues. This CDR3 reads CASSQGTGRDTGELFF. In nucleotides, the CDR3 is TGCGCCAGCAGCCAAGGGACCGGGAGGGACACCGGGGAGCTGTTTTTT.

The gene calls are TRBV7-9 and TRBJ2-7, with D tentatively TRBD1 (5 bases). V lost 5 bases and J lost 2, with 13 bases in between. The CDR3 runs to 14 residues. CDR1 and CDR2 (germline): SEHNR, FQNEAQ (reference sequence). The CDR3 sequence: CASSHDGQAYEQYF. The CDR3 DNA follows: TGTGCCAGCAGCCATGACGGACAAGCCTACGAGCAGTACTTC.

The genes are TRBV6-6 and TRBJ2-5, with TRBD1 matching 8 bases. This CDR3 is built from 14 residues. In germline, CDR1 is MNHNY, CDR2 SVGAGI (reference sequence). After removal of 6 bases from V and 5 bases from J, the junction contained 8 bases not matched to a gene. The CDR3 spells CASRGGTGDETQYF. As DNA, the CDR3 is TGTGCCAGCAGGGGCGGGACAGGAGATGAGACCCAGTACTTC.

The chain has TRBV5-5 and TRBJ1-4, with D uncertain. CDR1 is SGHKS and CDR2 is YYEKEE in the germline V gene (reference sequence). The CDR3 consists of 18 residues. V lost 0 bases and J 1 base, leaving 16 bases between the germline ends. Here the CDR3 reads CASSLARISTITNEKLFF. CDR3 nucleotides: TGTGCCAGCAGCTTGGCTAGGATAAGCACTATAACTAATGAAAAACTGTTTTTT. The whole variable domain, filled in from reference TRBV5-5 and TRBJ1-4, reads DAGVTQSPTHLIKTRGQQVTLRCSPISGHKSVSWYQQVLGQGPQFIFQYYEKEERGRGNFPDRFSARQFPNYSSELNVNALLLGDSALYLCASSLARISTITNEKLFFGSGTQLSVL.

The CDR3 is CAISETARSSGNTIYF. CDR3 nucleotides: TGTGCCATCAGTGAGACTGCCCGGTCCTCTGGAAACACCATATATTTT. The gene calls are TRBV10-3 and TRBJ1-3, with D hard to call. CDR1 and CDR2 from the germline V gene are ENHRY and SYGVKD. This CDR3 is built from 16 residues. The ends were cut back, 2 bases at V and 0 bases at J, with 11 bases in the middle.

The rearrangement joins TRBV10-3 to TRBJ2-7; a possible D gene is TRBD1 (6 bases). Germline V gene lookup returns CDR1 ENHRY and CDR2 SYGVKD. The CDR3 extends over 16 amino acids. V lost 2 bases and J 3 bases, leaving 17 bases between the germline ends. CDR3 in amino acids: CAISEATQGPGYEQYF. DNA of the CDR3: TGTGCCATCAGTGAGGCAACTCAGGGGCCAGGCTACGAGCAGTACTTC.

The chain recombines TRBV2 with TRBJ2-3, with TRBD1 identical over 10 bases. CDR3 length: 13 amino acids. J was trimmed by 5 bases and V by 6 bases; bases with no gene match: 2. CDR1 SNHLY and CDR2 FYNNEI come from the germline V gene. The DNA of the CDR3 is TGTGCCAGCAGGGGGACAGGGGTAGATACGCAGTATTTT. Its protein is CASRGTGVDTQYF. The full variable domain, completed using reference TRBV2 and TRBJ2-3, is EPEVTQTPSHQVTQMGQEVILRCVPISNHLYFYWYRQILGQKVEFLVSFYNNEISEKSEIFDDQFSVERPDGSNFTLKIRSTKLEDSAMYFCASRGTGVDTQYFGPGTRLTVL.

This clone was seen a single time. The chain combines TRBV4-1 with TRBJ1-3; weak D call: TRBD1 (5 bases). The CDR3 has 17 amino acids. V lost 1 base and J lost 3, with 16 bases in between. Germline V gene data show CDR1 as MGHRA and CDR2 as YSYEKL. CDR3 protein: CASSQAIMGGSGNTIYF. In DNA form, the CDR3 reads TGCGCCAGCAGCCAAGCTATAATGGGGGGAAGTGGAAACACCATATATTTT.

This clone was found once. The chain employs TRBV18 and TRBJ1-4; D is unclear. The CDR3 spans 16 residues. Looked up from germline, CDR1 is KGHSH and CDR2 is LQKENI. V was clipped by 5 bases and J by 7 bases, with 20 bases between them. CDR3: CASSSNYNVGTEKLFF. In DNA, the CDR3 is TGTGCCAGCTCATCGAACTACAACGTCGGTACTGAAAAACTGTTTTTT.

This sequence joins TRBV19 and TRBJ2-5; D is possibly TRBD1 (6 bases). V lost 5 bases, J lost 0 bases, and 22 bases lay in between. The CDR3 has 18 residues. Germline CDR1 reads LNHDA; CDR2 reads SQIVND (reference sequence). The CDR3: CASSPAGTRMYHQETQYF. CDR3 sequence (DNA): TGTGCCAGTAGTCCCGCCGGGACACGGATGTACCACCAAGAGACCCAGTACTTC.

The chain uses TRBV5-1 and TRBJ1-2; D possibly corresponds to TRBD1 (6 bases). Germline loops: CDR1 SGHRS, CDR2 YFSETQ. The CDR3 is 14 residues long. With 0 bases removed from V and 4 bases from J, the gap between germline ends came to 10 bases. DNA of the CDR3: TGCGCCAGCAGCTTGGGCAGGGGACGCTATGGCTACACCTTC. Its protein product is CASSLGRGRYGYTF.